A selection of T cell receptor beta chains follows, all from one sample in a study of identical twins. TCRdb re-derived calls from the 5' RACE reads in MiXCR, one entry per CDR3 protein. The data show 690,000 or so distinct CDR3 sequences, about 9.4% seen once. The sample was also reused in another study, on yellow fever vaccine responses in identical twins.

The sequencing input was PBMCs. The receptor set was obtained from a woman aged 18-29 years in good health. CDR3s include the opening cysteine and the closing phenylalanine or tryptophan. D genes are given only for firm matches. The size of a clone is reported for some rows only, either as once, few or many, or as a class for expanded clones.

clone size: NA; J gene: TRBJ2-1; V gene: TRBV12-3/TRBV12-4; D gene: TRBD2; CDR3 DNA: TGTGCCAGCAGCCCCCGGGGGGGGGGCGCCTACAATGAGCAGTTCTTC; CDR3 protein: CASSPRGGGAYNEQFF
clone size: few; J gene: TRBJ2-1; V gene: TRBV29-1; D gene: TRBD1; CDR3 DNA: TGCAGCGTTGAAGCGGGACAGGGGGCAAATGAGCAGTTCTTC; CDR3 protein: CSVEAGQGANEQFF
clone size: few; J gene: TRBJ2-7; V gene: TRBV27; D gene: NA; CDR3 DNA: TGTGCCAGCAGTCCCCCTATTCCGGGGAGTAACGAGCAGTACTTC; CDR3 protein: CASSPPIPGSNEQYF
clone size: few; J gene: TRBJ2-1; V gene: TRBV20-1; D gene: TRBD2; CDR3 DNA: TGCAGTGCTAGGCCCCGACTAGCGGGGGGGGAATACAATGAGCAGTTCTTC; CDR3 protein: CSARPRLAGGEYNEQFF
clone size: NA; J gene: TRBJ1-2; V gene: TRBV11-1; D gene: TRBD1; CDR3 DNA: TGTGCCAGCAGCTCACCGGGACAGCCTCTAGGCTACACCTTC; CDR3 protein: CASSSPGQPLGYTF
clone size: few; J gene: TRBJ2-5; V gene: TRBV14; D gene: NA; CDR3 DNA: TGTGCCAGCAGCCAAAGCAGGGATACTACTAGCACTCACGGGGAGACCCAGTACTTC; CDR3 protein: CASSQSRDTTSTHGETQYF
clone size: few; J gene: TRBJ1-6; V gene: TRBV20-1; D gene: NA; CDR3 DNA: TGCAGTGCCAGAGGGGGGGGCTTTGATTCACCCCTCCACTTT; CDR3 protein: CSARGGGFDSPLHF
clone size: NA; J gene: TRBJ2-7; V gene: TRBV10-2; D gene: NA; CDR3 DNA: TGCGCCAGCGACCGGGCCTACGAGCAGTACTTC; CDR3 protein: CASDRAYEQYF
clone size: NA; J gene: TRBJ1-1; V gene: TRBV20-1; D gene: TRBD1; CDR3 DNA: TGCAGTGCTAGAGATCCGCAGGGGGGACGGAACACTGAAGCTTTCTTT; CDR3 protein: CSARDPQGGRNTEAFF
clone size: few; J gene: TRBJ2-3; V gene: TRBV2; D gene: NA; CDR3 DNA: TGTGCCAGCAGTGAAAAGGGGACGGTCCCTAGCACAGATACGCAGTATTTT; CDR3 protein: CASSEKGTVPSTDTQYF
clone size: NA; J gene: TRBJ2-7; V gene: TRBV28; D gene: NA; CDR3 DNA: TGTGCCAGCAGTCCCTCAGATGGGGGGGAGCAGTACTTC; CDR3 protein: CASSPSDGGEQYF
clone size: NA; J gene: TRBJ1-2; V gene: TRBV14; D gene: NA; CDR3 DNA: TGTGCCAGCAGCCCTCGTCGGTCGAACTATGGCTACACCTTC; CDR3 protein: CASSPRRSNYGYTF
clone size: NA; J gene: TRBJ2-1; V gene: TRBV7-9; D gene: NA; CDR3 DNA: TGTGCCAGCACACAGGGTAATTTCGGGGATGAGCAGTTCTTC; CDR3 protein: CASTQGNFGDEQFF
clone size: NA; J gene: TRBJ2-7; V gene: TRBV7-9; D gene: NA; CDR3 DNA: TGTGCCAGCAGCGGGGACCCCCTCGGCGAGCAGTACTTC; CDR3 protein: CASSGDPLGEQYF
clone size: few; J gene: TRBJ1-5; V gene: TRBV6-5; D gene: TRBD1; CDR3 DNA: TGTGCCAGCAGTTACCGGACAGGGTCCAGCAATCAGCCCCAGCATTTT; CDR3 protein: CASSYRTGSSNQPQHF
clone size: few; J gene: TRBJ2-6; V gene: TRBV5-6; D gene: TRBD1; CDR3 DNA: TGTGCCAGCAGCACCTCCACAGGGGGGCTCTCTGGGGCCAACGTCCTGACTTTC; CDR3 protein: CASSTSTGGLSGANVLTF
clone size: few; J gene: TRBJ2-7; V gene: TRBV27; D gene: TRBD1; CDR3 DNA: TGTGCCAGCAGTTCCCAGACAGGGGTTAAGAACGAGCAGTACTTC; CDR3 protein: CASSSQTGVKNEQYF
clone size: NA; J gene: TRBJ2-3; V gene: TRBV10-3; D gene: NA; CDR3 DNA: TGTGCCATCAGTCCCCTTTCAGGGACGCCAAACACAGATACGCAGTATTTT; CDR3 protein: CAISPLSGTPNTDTQYF
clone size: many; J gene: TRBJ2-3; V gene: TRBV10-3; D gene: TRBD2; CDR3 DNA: TGTGCCATCAGACCGACTAGCGGGGCAGATACGCAGTATTTT; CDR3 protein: CAIRPTSGADTQYF
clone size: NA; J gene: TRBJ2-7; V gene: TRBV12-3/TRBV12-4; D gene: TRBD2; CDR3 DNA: TGTGCCAGCACCCTCGGACTAGCGGGAGGAGGAACCTACGAGCAGTACTTC; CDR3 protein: CASTLGLAGGGTYEQYF
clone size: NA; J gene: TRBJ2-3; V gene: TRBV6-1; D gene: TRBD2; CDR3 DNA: TGTGCCAGCAGTGTAGGGGCCGGGGGGACAGATACGCAGTATTTT; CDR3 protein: CASSVGAGGTDTQYF
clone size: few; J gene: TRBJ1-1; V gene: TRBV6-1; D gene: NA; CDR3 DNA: TGTGCCAGCAGTGAAGGGGTTGGGGACAACACTGAAGCTTTCTTT; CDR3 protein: CASSEGVGDNTEAFF
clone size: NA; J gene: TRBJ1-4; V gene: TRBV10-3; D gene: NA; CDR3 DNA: TGTGCCAGCGGGCGAGCTCGGACAGAGGATGAAAAACTGTTTTTT; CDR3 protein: CASGRARTEDEKLFF
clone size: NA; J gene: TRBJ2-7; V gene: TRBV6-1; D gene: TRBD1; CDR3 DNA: TGTGCCAGCAGTACCCTCCGGGACAGGGCTTCCGAGCAGTACTTC; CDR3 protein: CASSTLRDRASEQYF
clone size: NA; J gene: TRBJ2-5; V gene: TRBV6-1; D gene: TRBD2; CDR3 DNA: TGTGCCAGCATAGGGTTGGGGACTAGCTTTTCCGAGACCCAGTACTTC; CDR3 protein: CASIGLGTSFSETQYF
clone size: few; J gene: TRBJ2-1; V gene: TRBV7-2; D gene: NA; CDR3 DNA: TGTGCCAGCACCCTCGGAGGGTCGTCCTACAATGAGCAGTTCTTC; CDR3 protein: CASTLGGSSYNEQFF
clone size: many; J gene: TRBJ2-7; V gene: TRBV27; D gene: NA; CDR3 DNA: TGTGCCAGCAGTTTAGAAAAGTCCTACGAGCAGTACTTC; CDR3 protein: CASSLEKSYEQYF
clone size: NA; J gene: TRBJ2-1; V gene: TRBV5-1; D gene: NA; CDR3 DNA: TGCGCCAGCAGCTCCACTCCCAGCTCAGGAACAATGAGGCAGTTCTTC; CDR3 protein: CASSSTPSSGTMRQFF
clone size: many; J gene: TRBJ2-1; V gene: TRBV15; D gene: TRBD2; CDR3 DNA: TGTGCCACCAGCAGCCTATTATACACTAGCGGGGAATACAATGAGCAGTTCTTC; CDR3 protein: CATSSLLYTSGEYNEQFF
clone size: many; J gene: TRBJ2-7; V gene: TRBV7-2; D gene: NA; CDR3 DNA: TGTGCCAGCAGCTTCCCAGGAGGCTACGAGCAGTACTTC; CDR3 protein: CASSFPGGYEQYF
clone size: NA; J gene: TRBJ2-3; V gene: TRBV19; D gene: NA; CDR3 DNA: TGTGCCAGTAGTATAGTAAGGGATGGGTCAGATACGCAGAATTTT; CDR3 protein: CASSIVRDGSDTQNF
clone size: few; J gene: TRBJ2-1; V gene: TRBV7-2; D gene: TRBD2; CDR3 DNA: TGTGCCATACAAGCGGGAGGGTTCTACAATGAGCAGTTCTTC; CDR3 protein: CAIQAGGFYNEQFF
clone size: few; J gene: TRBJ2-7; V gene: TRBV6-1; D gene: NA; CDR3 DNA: TGTGCCAGCAGCAACCTGGACAGTCCCTACGAGCAGTACTTC; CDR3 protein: CASSNLDSPYEQYF
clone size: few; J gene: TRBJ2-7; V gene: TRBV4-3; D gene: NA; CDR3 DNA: TGCGCCAGCAGCCAAGTCGAGGGTATCGAGCAGTACTTC; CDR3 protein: CASSQVEGIEQYF